This T cell receptor beta chain was identified in a study of beta chain features in type 1 diabetes. Points from the study as a whole: For patients, the naive, central memory and Treg TCRB repertoires appeared more alike than for healthy donors. Shorter TCRB CDR3s, moderately but significantly so, marked every one of the four CD4+ subsets in Type 1 diabetes patients. A potential PCR bias toward shorter templates would be equal in patient and control samples. These data did not resolve whether HLA type affects TCRB rearrangement.

With respect to this clone: As yet, its antigen is unknown.

Since all of the isolated RNA was reverse transcribed, expressed TCRB transcripts were what got sequenced. Mean read depth for naive, central memory and regulatory T cell samples was about 3.6 million reads. Measured with immunoSEQ multiplex PCR; TCRdb has only the in-frame clones, and not every one. This sample carries a few hundred thousand clones, about a fifth of them seen once, and the ten largest clones take around 0.03%. This CDR3 comprises 17 residues. V shed 0 bases and J 6 bases; nucleotides not matched to a gene: 9. Germline V gene data show CDR1 as LNHDA and CDR2 as SQIVND (reference sequence).

The sequence derives from a woman in her 40s with type 1 diabetes. This chain links TRBV19 with TRBJ2-1, with 9 bases matching TRBD2. Sequencing input: naive CD4+ T cells from blood. The CDR3 DNA reads TGTGCCAGTAGTATAGAGGCCAGCGGGGGGTTTTCCAATGAGCAGTTCTTC. The encoded protein is CASSIEASGGFSNEQFF. The variable domain in full, completed from reference TRBV19 and TRBJ2-1, reads DGGITQSPKYLFRKEGQNVTLSCEQNLNHDAMYWYRQDPGQGLRLIYYSQIVNDFQKGDIAEGYSVSREKKESFPLTVTSAQKNPTAFYLCASSIEASGGFSNEQFFGPGTRLTVL.